Following are 32 T cell receptor beta chains from one sample sequenced in a study of radiation and T cells in renal cell carcinoma (dated by TCRdb to the early 2020s). Receptor amplification or capture employed the immunoSEQ multiplex PCR assay. The clones in this table, taken by TCRdb from immuneACCESS, are in-frame only. Not every clone is retained; where verified, under half of the shortfall comes from an unresolved V gene, and the cause of the rest is unknown. The sample data list about 170,000 clones, and about 85% of these were observed just once. The top ten constitute around 10% of the sample. This specimen's time point label, per the study, means: blood 4 weeks post-SBRT, at nephrectomy. This specimen's treatment or condition label, per the study, means: 15 Gy SBRT to primary tumor, nephrectomy 4 weeks later. The starting material was blood, obtained from a patient whose treatment included radiotherapy and nephrectomy. These receptors came from a woman aged 45-60 years with renal cell carcinoma.

CDR3 in amino acids: CASSISRGDLNEQFF. In DNA form, the CDR3 reads TGTGCCAGTAGTATCTCTCGGGGGGACCTTAATGAGCAGTTCTTC. V and J are TRBV19 and TRBJ2-1; 7 nucleotides match TRBD2. Per germline, CDR1 LNHDA and CDR2 SQIVND (reference sequence). V was pared by 3 bases and J by 7 bases, with 9 bases of the junction left unmatched. This CDR3 contains 15 residues.

The chain joins TRBV9 to TRBJ1-6; D is perhaps TRBD1 (5 bases). CDR3 size: 17 residues. V was pared by 0 bases and J by 6 bases, with 16 bases between. Germline CDR1 and CDR2: SGDLS and YYNGEE. Here the CDR3 DNA reads TGTGCCAGCAGCGTAGAAGGTGGGGCGAGGGGTAATTCACCCCTCCACTTT. It specifies CASSVEGGARGNSPLHF.

The chain joins TRBV7-2 to TRBJ2-3; a weak D match, TRBD2 (6 bases). The CDR3 consists of 13 residues. The germline V and J ends were trimmed by 5 bases and 6 bases, with 12 bases remaining between them. Per the germline V gene, CDR1 is SGHTA and CDR2 is FQGNSA. The CDR3 DNA is TGTGCCAGCAGCACAGGACTATCCGATACGCAGTATTTT. Translating gives CASSTGLSDTQYF.

This clone has more than one count but fewer than ten. The junction differs from germline at one of its ends, possibly a read error. The V call is TRBV20-1, the J call TRBJ1-1, with D uncertain. Germline loops: CDR1 DFQATT, CDR2 SNEGSKA (reference sequence). This CDR3 contains 11 residues. CDR3 loop: CSGRSDTEAFF. Here the CDR3 DNA reads TGCAGTGGTAGAAGTGACACTGAAGCTTTCTTT.

The chain links TRBV7-2 to TRBJ2-4; maybe TRBD1 (5 bases). The CDR3 contains 14 residues. V was trimmed by 2 bases and J by 6 bases, leaving 11 bases between them. Germline CDR1 reads SGHTA; CDR2 reads FQGNSA. For the CDR3, the DNA is TGTGCCAGCAGCTTAACCCCGCAGGGAAACATTCAGTACTTC. Its translation is CASSLTPQGNIQYF.

The chain has TRBV18 and TRBJ1-1; no clear D. The V end was cut by 3 bases, the J end by 2 bases, with 7 bases between. Germline V lookup: CDR1 KGHSH, CDR2 LQKENI. The CDR3 covers 13 residues. CDR3 nucleotide sequence: TGTGCCAGCTCACCCAGTGGCAACACTGAAGCTTTCTTT. This encodes CASSPSGNTEAFF.

The chain carries TRBV6-1 and TRBJ2-7; 8 bases map to TRBD2. V lost 2 bases and J lost 4; bases outside the gene matches: 16. The CDR3 contains 18 residues. The germline V gene has CDR1 MNHNS and CDR2 SASEGT. The CDR3 DNA follows: TGTGCCAGCAGTGAATCGGTGGCTCGCGGGGGGCTCGATTACGAGCAGTACTTC. This gives the protein CASSESVARGGLDYEQYF.

This clone was counted a single time. The V call is TRBV6-5, the J call TRBJ2-4, with a possible D match to TRBD2 (6 bases). CDR3 length equals 14 residues. The germline gives CDR1 MNHEY, CDR2 SVGAGI. The V gene lost 2 bases and the J gene lost 8 bases, with 13 bases spanning the gap. The CDR3 DNA follows: TGTGCCAGCAGTTACGCGGGCAGGGAGGACATTCAGTACTTC. It translates to CASSYAGREDIQYF.

The chain's CDR3 is CASSEQKGLAGNTIYF. CDR3 in DNA: TGTGCCAGCAGCGAACAAAAGGGGTTAGCTGGAAACACCATATATTTT. The chain employs TRBV7-2 and TRBJ1-3; perhaps TRBD1 as D (5 bases). V shed 5 bases and J shed 2 bases, with 16 bases lying between them. The germline CDR1 and CDR2 sequences are SGHTA and FQGNSA. The CDR3 extends over 16 amino acids.

This clone came up a few times. CDR3 nucleotides: TGTGCCAGCAGCGGGACCCAAACGGGCTATGGCTACACCTTC. Translation: CASSGTQTGYGYTF. The chain recombines TRBV7-2 with TRBJ1-2, with D perhaps matching TRBD1 (5 bases). Germline V CDR1 and CDR2: SGHTA, FQGNSA. Trimming cost V 5 bases and J 4 bases, with 14 bases left between them. The CDR3 has 14 residues. Variable domain in full (rest from reference TRBV7-2 and TRBJ1-2): GAGVSQSPSNKVTEKGKDVELRCDPISGHTALYWYRQSLGQGLEFLIYFQGNSAPDKSGLPSDRFSAERTGGSVSTLTIQRTQQEDSAVYLCASSGTQTGYGYTFGSGTRLTVV.

The rearrangement links TRBV4-2 to TRBJ2-2; TRBD2 might be the D (7 bases). This CDR3 region has 17 residues. Germline assignment: CDR1 LGHNA and CDR2 YNFKEQ. Trimming cost V 4 bases and J 1 base, with 16 bases left between them. The CDR3, as DNA: TGTGCCAGCAGCCGGGGGGGAGAGGGACAGAACACCGGGGAGCTGTTTTTT. Its translation is CASSRGGEGQNTGELFF.

The genes are TRBV6-1 and TRBJ1-5, with 8 bases that match TRBD1. CDR3 length equals 14 residues. The germline V gene has CDR1 MNHNS and CDR2 SASEGT. V shed 5 bases, J shed 6 bases, and the junction held 6 bases outside the gene matches. CDR3 protein: CASSSNRGSQPQHF. The CDR3 nucleotides are TGTGCCAGCAGTTCCAACAGGGGGTCTCAGCCCCAGCATTTT.

The chain links TRBV7-9 to TRBJ2-3; perhaps TRBD2 as D (5 bases). Germline CDR1 SEHNR, CDR2 FQNEAQ (reference sequence). The CDR3 length is 15 residues. V was pared by 5 bases and J by 5 bases, with 17 bases between. The CDR3 loop reads CASSHPAVPGDTQYF. The CDR3 nucleotides are TGTGCCAGCAGCCACCCAGCGGTACCGGGAGATACGCAGTATTTT.

The chain has TRBV27 and TRBJ1-2, with 9 bases that match TRBD1. J gave up 6 bases and V 3 bases, and 2 bases lay outside the gene matches. There are 13 residues in the CDR3. The germline V gene encodes CDR1 MNHEY and CDR2 SMNVEV (reference sequence). The CDR3 is CASSLGQGNGYTF. CDR3 DNA: TGTGCCAGCAGTTTGGGACAGGGAAATGGCTACACCTTC.

This clone came up a few times. The rearrangement uses TRBV4-3 and TRBJ2-7; D possibly matches TRBD1 or TRBD2 (5 bases each). V was pared by 0 bases and J by 2 bases, with 8 bases between. The CDR3 covers 14 residues. Germline lookup yields CDR1 LGHNA and CDR2 YSLEER. Here the CDR3 DNA reads TGCGCCAGCAGCCAAGAACAGGAGGCCTACGAGCAGTACTTC. Translation gives CASSQEQEAYEQYF.

The rearrangement uses TRBV7-2 and TRBJ2-7, with D possibly being TRBD1 (8 bases). Germline V gene data show CDR1 as SGHTA and CDR2 as FQGNSA. Deletions cut 5 bases from V and 5 bases from J, with 16 bases between. This CDR3 contains 14 residues. The CDR3 loop reads CASSGTGGVDEQYF. The CDR3 DNA is TGTGCCAGCAGCGGAACAGGGGGGGTGGACGAGCAGTACTTC.

Details on this clone: In the same sample, other DNA sequences code for this CDR3. The CDR3 spells CASSLTPQETQYF. The DNA for the CDR3 is TGTGCCAGCAGCTTAACACCTCAAGAGACCCAGTACTTC. The gene calls are TRBV7-3 and TRBJ2-5; the D is unclear. CDR1 and CDR2 from the germline V gene are SGHTA and FQGTGA. V was clipped by 0 bases and J by 2 bases, with 4 bases between them. CDR3 size: 13 residues.

The CDR3 region has the DNA TGTGCCAGCAGCTTGGATCAGCTAAGCACAGATACGCAGTATTTT. It codes for CASSLDQLSTDTQYF. The chain combines TRBV7-2 with TRBJ2-3; D ambiguous. This CDR3 region has 15 residues. The germline V gene encodes CDR1 SGHTA and CDR2 FQGNSA. Between the trimmed V and J ends, which lost 3 bases and 0 bases, there was a span of 10 bases.

The genes are TRBV6-6 and TRBJ1-5; TRBD1 is a possible D gene (5 bases). The CDR3 covers 14 residues. Per germline, CDR1 MNHNY and CDR2 SVGAGI (reference sequence). The germline V and J ends were trimmed by 2 bases and 3 bases, with 8 bases remaining between them. The CDR3 protein is CASSYQTDNQPQHF. The CDR3 DNA reads TGTGCCAGCAGTTACCAGACAGACAATCAGCCCCAGCATTTT.

The chain carries TRBV14 and TRBJ2-7, with no clear D. CDR3 size: 14 residues. CDR1 and CDR2 from the germline V gene are SGHDN and FVKESK. V lost 4 bases to trimming and J lost 1 base, with 11 bases between them. As DNA, the CDR3 is TGTGCCAGCAGCCTGGCCCGCGCATCCTACGAGCAGTACTTC. This translates into CASSLARASYEQYF.

This clone appeared a single time. This chain links TRBV19 with TRBJ2-2; 7 nucleotides match TRBD1. This CDR3 has 16 amino acids. Trimming cost V 3 bases and J 0 bases; bases outside gene matches: 4. CDR1 is LNHDA, CDR2 SQIVND, per germline (reference sequence). The CDR3 coding sequence is TGTGCCAGTAGTATCTCCGGGACAGCGAACACCGGGGAGCTGTTTTTT. This translates into CASSISGTANTGELFF.

This clone was seen only a few times. The J gene is TRBJ1-6, the V gene TRBV28; no firm D call. CDR3 length: 13 residues. Per the germline V gene, CDR1 is MDHEN and CDR2 is SYDVKM. V lost 5 bases, J lost 7 bases, and 9 bases lay in between. The CDR3 nucleotides read TGTGCCAGCAGTCCGGAGATCAATTCACCCCTCCACTTT. It is translated as CASSPEINSPLHF. The full variable domain, in which reference TRBV28 and TRBJ1-6 provide the parts outside the CDR3, is DVKVTQSSRYLVKRTGEKVFLECVQDMDHENMFWYRQDPGLGLRLIYFSYDVKMKEKGDIPEGYSVSREKKERFSLILESASTNQTSMYLCASSPEINSPLHFGNGTRLTVT.

In this sample, this clone turned up a few times. In the same sample, other DNA sequences code for this CDR3. The gene calls are TRBV9 and TRBJ2-7; 7 nucleotides align to TRBD2. Trimming took 0 bases from V and 4 from J; bases not matched to a gene: 7. This CDR3 has 15 residues. Germline loops: CDR1 SGDLS, CDR2 YYNGEE. In nucleotides, the CDR3 is TGTGCCAGCAGCGTAGACGGGGGGACCCTATACGAGCAGTACTTC. Amino acid sequence: CASSVDGGTLYEQYF.

This rearrangement joins TRBV12-5 to TRBJ2-3; 11 bases line up with TRBD2. V lost 5 bases to trimming and J lost 2 bases; unmatched junction nucleotides: 6. The CDR3 loop spans 16 amino acids. The germline V gene encodes CDR1 LGHNT and CDR2 FRNRAP. The CDR3 loop reads CASGAGLAALTDTQYF. CDR3 coding DNA: TGTGCTAGTGGTGCGGGACTAGCGGCCCTCACAGATACGCAGTATTTT.

The V gene is TRBV7-9, the J gene TRBJ1-1; 8 bases line up with TRBD1. Germline V gene data show CDR1 as SEHNR and CDR2 as FQNEAQ (reference sequence). The CDR3 sequence is 16 residues long. The V gene end was trimmed by 7 bases and the J gene end by 1 base; junction bases not matched to a gene: 11. The CDR3 DNA reads as TGTGCCAGCAACCTAGGGGTAACAGGGGGGAACACTGAAGCTTTCTTT. Protein sequence: CASNLGVTGGNTEAFF. The full variable domain, its missing parts supplied by reference TRBV7-9 and TRBJ1-1, is DTGVSQNPRHKITKRGQNVTFRCDPISEHNRLYWYRQTLGQGPEFLTYFQNEAQLEKSRLLSDRFSAERPKGSFSTLEIQRTEQGDSAMYLCASNLGVTGGNTEAFFGQGTRLTVV.

The chain is built from TRBV11-3 and TRBJ1-1; a possible D gene is TRBD1 (5 bases). Germline loops: CDR1 SGHNT, CDR2 YENEEA. V shed 5 bases and J shed 4 bases, with 11 bases lying between them. The CDR3 runs 13 residues. The CDR3 coding sequence is TGTGCCAGCAGCCAAGGGAGGGGCACTGAAGCTTTCTTT. Amino acid sequence: CASSQGRGTEAFF.

The CDR3 coding sequence is TGTGCCAGCAGCTCTCCCTCGACCGGGAAAACTGAAGCTTTCTTT. This codes for CASSSPSTGKTEAFF. V and J are TRBV7-2 and TRBJ1-1; no definite D call. Germline loops: CDR1 SGHTA, CDR2 FQGNSA. The CDR3 runs 15 residues. The ends were cut back, 4 bases at V and 5 bases at J, with 17 bases in the middle.

This clone was recorded only once. This rearrangement joins TRBV5-1 to TRBJ1-1, with 7 bases identical to TRBD1. With V trimmed by 4 bases and J by 5 bases, 11 bases remained unmatched. Germline V gives CDR1 SGHRS, CDR2 YFSETQ. The CDR3 spans 15 residues. CDR3 loop: CASSTRQGVRTEAFF. The CDR3 DNA is TGCGCCAGCAGCACTAGACAGGGAGTACGAACTGAAGCTTTCTTT. The full variable domain, rest sourced from reference TRBV5-1 and TRBJ1-1, is KAGVTQTPRYLIKTRGQQVTLSCSPISGHRSVSWYQQTPGQGLQFLFEYFSETQRNKGNFPGRFSGRQFSNSRSEMNVSTLELGDSALYLCASSTRQGVRTEAFFGQGTRLTVV.

The table lists this clone with a count of one. The chain carries TRBV5-5 and TRBJ1-5; TRBD1 aligns across 7 bases. The germline V gene encodes CDR1 SGHKS and CDR2 YYEKEE (reference sequence). This CDR3 region has 15 residues. Trimming removed 5 bases from V and 7 bases from J; junction bases left unmatched: 12. The CDR3 bases are TGTGCCAGCAGACGCTCGACAGGGACGGAGCAGCCCCAGCATTTT. It yields the protein CASRRSTGTEQPQHF.

V and J are TRBV19 and TRBJ2-1; possibly TRBD2 for D (6 bases). CDR1 is LNHDA and CDR2 is SQIVND in the germline V gene (reference sequence). Trimming took 6 bases from V and 4 from J, leaving 16 bases between them. CDR3 length: 15 amino acids. In DNA form, the CDR3 reads TGTGCCAGTAGGAACCAGCGGGCAGGATACAATGAGCAGTTCTTC. It is translated as CASRNQRAGYNEQFF.

The chain links TRBV6-1 to TRBJ2-1, with TRBD2 matching over 9 bases. CDR3 length: 14 amino acids. In germline, CDR1 is MNHNS, CDR2 SASEGT. After removal of 4 bases from V and 2 bases from J, the junction contained 0 bases not matched to a gene. CDR3 coding DNA: TGTGCCAGCAGTGGGACTAGCGCCTACAATGAGCAGTTCTTC. The encoded protein is CASSGTSAYNEQFF.

In nucleotides, the CDR3 is TGCAGCGTTGAAGGGACAGTGGGCCTTGAAGCTTTCTTT. As protein: CSVEGTVGLEAFF. The chain links TRBV29-1 to TRBJ1-1, with D maybe TRBD1 (6 bases). The V end was cut by 1 base, the J end by 7 bases, with 13 bases between. Germline CDR1 and CDR2: SQVTM and ANQGSEA. The CDR3 runs 13 residues.